This T cell receptor (beta chain) was found in a study of blood T cells in healthy people across ages. A J-beta primer mix and a sample-barcoded 5' primer were used in a second PCR of about 7 to 12 cycles. TCRdb called the 5' RACE reads again in MiXCR, with one record for every CDR3 protein. The sample holds around 500,000 distinct CDR3 sequences; 40% to 55% are singletons and the top ten take under 30%. There are 15 residues in the CDR3. The J segment lost 5 bases and the V segment lost 4 bases, leaving 8 bases of the junction unmatched. Germline V gene lookup returns CDR1 DFQATT and CDR2 SNEGSKA (reference sequence). This clonotype was seen a few times.

The TCR sequence derives from an older man in good health. The sequenced sample was blood. This chain connects TRBV20-1 to TRBJ2-1; 10 nucleotides match TRBD2. This chain's CDR3 is CSAIPSGRADNEQFF. CDR3 nucleotide sequence: TGCAGTGCTATCCCCAGCGGGAGGGCAGACAATGAGCAGTTCTTC.